This T cell receptor beta chain was recovered during a study of shared clonotypes between healthy human individuals. Investigators divided CD4+ cells into CD45RA+ naive and CD45RA-negative memory subsets. The CDR3 is 15 amino acids. CDR1 and CDR2 (germline): MDHEN, SYDVKM. V was cut by 8 bases and J by 11 bases, with 27 bases left in between. As concerns this clone: Its cognate antigen is unknown.

General observations from the study: Depth of sequencing was expected to influence donor clonotype sharing.

Measured with immunoSEQ multiplex PCR; TCRdb has only the in-frame clones, and not every one. The table lists 2 million to 3 million clones, 93% of them singletons. Source material: naive CD4+ T cells from PBMCs. Subset described: CD45RA+ positively selected. V is TRBV28 and J is TRBJ1-1; D is possibly TRBD1 (6 bases). The source is a man in his late teens or twenties in good health. Some clones in this sample may be carry-over from other donors' samples. CDR3 sequence reads: CASRYDGWGAVWAFF. The CDR3 coding sequence is TGTGCCAGCCGCTACGATGGGTGGGGGGCGGTGTGGGCTTTCTTT.